This TCR beta chain stems from a study of CD8 T cells in Susac syndrome (dated by TCRdb to between 2019 and 2020). Context from the whole study: Repertoire sequencing was used to test whether CD8+ T cell activation and differentiation in Susac syndrome was antigen driven. Clonality of the CD8+ T cell repertoire was compared between about a dozen healthy donors, approximately 14 Susac syndrome patients and 15 multiple sclerosis patients. Summary of the overall study and its limitations: The study acknowledged that relatively few individuals were included in the TCR sequencing and HLA analysis.

For this clonotype: The specificity of this receptor is unknown. Base qualities are not recorded, but no much larger clone differs from it by a single base.

CDR1 and CDR2 were assigned from the germline V gene (reference sequence) as LNHDA and SQIVND. The cysteine opens and the phenylalanine closes a CDR3 of 13 amino acids. Just CDR3 DNA is preserved here, 39 bases in frame from base 1. Clipping removes 7 bases from V and 2 bases from J, with 4 as the unmatched junction base count. RNA was extracted with the RNeasy kit and roughly 0.45 to 1 ug was reverse transcribed using random hexamers. The immunoSEQ multiplex PCR assay, which covers 54 Vbeta and 13 Jbeta segments, was used to amplify TCR beta CDR3 regions. Bias from PCR amplification was corrected by using a synthetic template baseline for primer optimization and for computational correction. Under the source paper's analysis protocol: Reads were annotated to V, D and J genes per IMGT and analyzed with immunoSEQ Analyzer, keeping only productive sequences. Clonality was computed as one minus Shannon entropy normalized by log2 of the number of productive unique sequences. Public and private clones were assessed among the 100 most prevalent clones of each patient and control. A clone was defined as Susac-specific if it was absent from the healthy and MS cohorts, from approximately 980 published viral clones and from other ImmuneACCESS disease sequences. The public sequencing data were trimmed at Q25 with fastp and processed into clonotypes with MiXCR by TCRdb, which kept only in-frame beta chains. Each CDR3 protein appears once, grouped with its most common genes and DNA. In this record, the V and J calls reflect TCRdb's handling and not the investigators' own analysis. Counted in this sample were approximately 140,000 distinct CDR3 sequences; 94% of them appeared once. The ten largest clones capture 0.27% of the sample.

Peripheral blood CD8+ and CD4+ T cells from healthy donors, Susac syndrome patients and multiple sclerosis patients were profiled using high-throughput TCR beta sequencing. Healthy donors were included as age- and sex-matched controls. Bulk CD8+ and CD4+ T cells were purified by magnetic negative isolation, whereas CD8+ TEMRA cells were enriched by FACS. Blood was collected in EDTA tubes and processed within 24 hours, with PBMCs isolated through density gradient centrifugation. PBMCs intended for TCR sequencing were cryopreserved in liquid nitrogen and were subsequently thawed in a 37 degrees C water bath. The sorted or isolated CD4+, CD8+ and CD8+ TEMRA cells reached a purity of at least 90%.

The receptor was derived from a human donor in good health. The V and J segments used are TRBV19 and TRBJ2-5; TRBD1 aligns with 7 central bases. Material: CD8+ T cells from PBMCs. The bases are TGTGCCAGTACCCCGACAGGGCAAGAGACCCAGTACTTC. It is translated as CASTPTGQETQYF.